These 21 T cell receptor beta chains were sequenced from one sample in a study of tumor and adjacent non-tumor tissue in lung cancer. TCRbeta libraries were built with three rounds of nested PCR, modified from ARM-PCR. TCRdb used MiXCR to reprocess the multiplex PCR reads, holding one entry per CDR3 protein. The sample includes about 93,000 distinct CDR3 sequences, 65% to 75% of them seen just once. No cell sorting was done before RNA was extracted from the tissue. Input material: lung tumor tissue. Receptors originate from a man aged 55 to 69 with non-small cell lung cancer.

In regard to this clonotype: A much more abundant neighbour one base away suggests this may be a read error. This sequence joins TRBV5-6 and TRBJ2-3, with D uncertain. The V gene lost 4 bases and the J gene lost 5 bases, with 8 bases spanning the gap. Germline V gene sequence: CDR1 SGHDT, CDR2 YYEEEE. The CDR3 has 12 amino acids. The CDR3 sequence is CASSGNKDTQYF. In DNA form, the CDR3 reads TGTGCCAGCAGCGGTAACAAAGATACGCAGTATTTT.

In its sample, this clonotype was seen many times. The chain links TRBV5-1 to TRBJ1-2; D not resolved. Germline CDR1 reads SGHRS; CDR2 reads YFSETQ. CDR3 length: 13 residues. V lost 1 base to trimming and J lost 0 bases, with 4 bases between them. The CDR3 DNA reads as TGCGCCAGCAGCTTGTTGGCTAACTATGGCTACACCTTC. It codes for CASSLLANYGYTF.

This clonotype was counted many times. This chain links TRBV29-1 with TRBJ2-7; 13 bases are shared with TRBD2. Germline CDR1 is SQVTM and CDR2 is ANQGSEA. The CDR3 runs 15 residues. CDR3 protein: CNPQGGLAGVYEQYF. CDR3 sequence (DNA): TGCAACCCCCAAGGAGGACTAGCGGGAGTCTACGAGCAGTACTTC.

Regarding this clonotype: The junction departs from germline at one end; a sequencing error may be responsible. The J gene is TRBJ2-1, the V gene TRBV6-2 or TRBV6-3; D gene ambiguous. The CDR3 covers 11 residues. CDR1 is MNHEY and CDR2 is SVGEGT in the germline V gene. This CDR3 is CAIKSGNKQFF. Here the CDR3 DNA reads TGCGCCATCAAATCTGGGAATAAGCAGTTCTTC.

A word on this clonotype: One junction end disagrees with the germline gene, perhaps due to a read error. The chain couples TRBV6-1 to TRBJ2-7, with a possible D match to TRBD1 (6 bases). This CDR3 spans 14 amino acids. The germline CDR1 and CDR2 sequences are MNHNS and SASEGT. The CDR3 region has the DNA TGTGCCACCAGTGAAGCACAGGGAACAAGGGAGCAGTACTTC. Amino acid sequence: CATSEAQGTREQYF.

In this sample, this clonotype turned up once. The germline gene is not matched at one end of the junction; a read error may be the cause. This rearrangement joins TRBV29-1 to TRBJ1-1; 7 nucleotides match TRBD1. Per germline, CDR1 SQVTM and CDR2 ANQGSEA. This CDR3 has 14 amino acids. The CDR3 region has the DNA TGCAGCGTTGAGTTAACAGGGGATGTCACTGAAGCTTCCTTT. Protein: CSVELTGDVTEASF.

In this sample, this clonotype is medium-sized (0.01 to 0.1%). The gene calls are TRBV12-3 or TRBV12-4 and TRBJ1-2; D may be TRBD1 (5 bases). The CDR3 length is 13 residues. Trimming pared 7 bases from V and 4 bases from J, leaving 13 bases between. The DNA of the CDR3 is TGTGCCAGCACCCCCCGGGGCCTCTATGGCTACACCTTC. As protein: CASTPRGLYGYTF.

Regarding this clonotype: The junction departs from germline at one end; a sequencing error may be responsible. V is TRBV2 and J is TRBJ1-5; possibly TRBD1 for D (6 bases). The length of the CDR3 is 21 residues. Germline-derived CDR1 and CDR2 are SNHLY and FYNNEI. The CDR3 loop reads CASSAAPIPPYTRTANQPQHF. The CDR3 nucleotides are TGTGCCAGCAGTGCGGCCCCTATCCCTCCCTATACTAGGACAGCCAATCAGCCCCAGCACTTT.

Many counts were recorded for this clonotype. A much larger clone differs from this one at a single base, so this may be a read error. The conserved phenylalanine or tryptophan is not found at the CDR3 terminus, so this likely reflects a read error. This chain joins TRBV12-3 or TRBV12-4 and TRBJ2-1; no definite D call. This CDR3 is 12 amino acids long. V gave up 4 bases and J gave up 5 bases, with 6 bases separating them. CDR3 bases: TGTGCCAGCAGTTGGAGCCACAATGAGCAGTTCTCC. It yields the protein CASSWSHNEQFS.

V gene TRBV5-1 combines with J gene TRBJ2-7, with D possibly TRBD1 on 5 matching bases. V was clipped by 4 bases and J by 3 bases, with 14 bases between them. Germline V lookup: CDR1 SGHRS, CDR2 YFSETQ. The CDR3 totals 14 residues. DNA of the CDR3: TGCGCCAGCAGCGGGAACAGGAGCAACTACGAGCAGTACTTC. It specifies CASSGNRSNYEQYF.

The chain has TRBV5-1 and TRBJ2-7, with 10 nucleotides matching TRBD2. Germline V gene lookup returns CDR1 SGHRS and CDR2 YFSETQ. CDR3 length: 15 amino acids. V shed 5 bases and J 1 base; nucleotides not matched to a gene: 6. CDR3 sequence (DNA): TGCGCCAGCAGAAACGGGACTAGCGTATCCTACGAGCAGTACTTC. As protein: CASRNGTSVSYEQYF. Filled out from reference TRBV5-1 and TRBJ2-7, the complete variable domain reads KAGVTQTPRYLIKTRGQQVTLSCSPISGHRSVSWYQQTPGQGLQFLFEYFSETQRNKGNFPGRFSGRQFSNSRSEMNVSTLELGDSALYLCASRNGTSVSYEQYFGPGTRLTVT.

This clonotype was counted once. Likely a read error: the CDR3 ends without its conserved phenylalanine or tryptophan. The chain combines TRBV6-5 with TRBJ2-3; TRBD2 matches at 9 bases. This CDR3 contains 15 residues. Germline V gives CDR1 MNHEY, CDR2 SVGAGI. The CDR3 loop is CASSYNSGGGYTQYL. For the CDR3, the DNA is TGTGCTAGCAGTTACAATAGCGGGGGAGGGTATACGCAGTATTTA.

This chain joins TRBV6-1 and TRBJ1-5; D perhaps matches TRBD1 (6 bases). The germline gives CDR1 MNHNS, CDR2 SASEGT. The CDR3 has 18 amino acids. The V end lost 6 bases, the J end lost 1 base, and 22 bases lay between the germline ends. CDR3 in DNA: TGTGCCAGCAGCATGAACAGGGTGCTATTAATAAGCAATCAGCCCCAGCATTTT. Its translation is CASSMNRVLLISNQPQHF.

This clonotype was picked up one time. The germline gene is not matched at one end of the junction; a read error may be the cause. V gene TRBV7-9 combines with J gene TRBJ2-1; D call uncertain. CDR1 is SEHNR, CDR2 FQNEAQ, per germline (reference sequence). This CDR3 contains 12 residues. Written as DNA, the CDR3 is TGTGCCAGCAGCTTAGCGAGCACTGAGGAGTTCTTC. This encodes CASSLASTEEFF.

This clonotype was detected only a few times. A much larger clonotype is one base distant, so this may be a read error. The chain recombines TRBV29-1 with TRBJ2-3, with TRBD2 matching over 13 bases. This CDR3 has 14 residues. V shed 7 bases, J shed 3 bases, and the junction held 4 bases outside the gene matches. Germline CDR1 and CDR2: SQVTM and ANQGSEA. The CDR3 here is CSAGLAGVTDTQYF. As DNA, the CDR3 is TGCAGCGCTGGACTAGCGGGAGTGACAGATACGCAGTATTTT.

The gene calls are TRBV7-2 and TRBJ2-7, with 7 bases that match TRBD1. CDR1 and CDR2 (germline): SGHTA, FQGNSA. There are 13 residues in the CDR3. The V and J ends lost 0 bases and 4 bases, in that order; junction bases with no gene match: 0. CDR3 sequence (DNA): TGTGCCAGCAGCTTAGCCAGGGGGTACGAGCAGTACTTC. Translation gives CASSLARGYEQYF.

A remark on this clonotype: The germline gene is not matched at one end of the junction; a read error may be the cause. This sequence joins TRBV29-1 and TRBJ2-2; D might be TRBD1 or TRBD2, each matching 5 bases. CDR3 size: 12 residues. Looked up from germline, CDR1 is SQVTM and CDR2 is ANQGSEA. DNA of the CDR3: TGCAGCGCCTCCAGTGGTGTCAGGGAGTTGTTTTTT. Protein product: CSASSGVRELFF.

To note about this clonotype: At one boundary the junction diverges from the germline segment, which might be a read error. V usage is TRBV24-1 and J usage is TRBJ1-2; 7 bases line up with TRBD1. Germline lookup yields CDR1 KGHDR and CDR2 SFDVKD. The CDR3 runs to 15 residues. CDR3 sequence reads: CANSDPNRGGYGYTF. The CDR3 nucleotides read TGTGCCAACAGTGACCCGAACAGGGGTGGATATGGCTACACCTTC.

As for this clonotype: One end of the junction does not line up with germline, which may come from a read error. The chain has TRBV29-1 and TRBJ2-3; TRBD1 agrees at 11 bases. CDR3 length equals 13 residues. Germline CDR1 is SQVTM and CDR2 is ANQGSEA. The CDR3 loop reads CIVVGTGGDRQYF. CDR3 bases: TGCATCGTGGTTGGGACAGGGGGTGATAGGCAGTATTTT.

About this clonotype: Germline and junction disagree at one end, which may indicate a read error. The chain carries TRBV29-1 and TRBJ1-2, with D possibly matching TRBD1 (6 bases). The germline V gene has CDR1 SQVTM and CDR2 ANQGSEA. The CDR3 is made up of 14 amino acids. Here the CDR3 DNA reads TGCAGAGTTGAATTAGGGGGTCGCGGTTGGGGCTACACCTTC. Translating gives CRVELGGRGWGYTF.

The rearrangement joins TRBV7-9 to TRBJ2-2, with TRBD2 matching 8 bases. The trim removed 6 bases at V and 0 bases at J, leaving 6 bases unmatched. This CDR3 is built from 16 residues. The V gene's germline CDR1 is SEHNR and CDR2 FQNEAQ (reference sequence). As DNA, the CDR3 is TGTGCCAGCAGTCCGGGACTAGAGGCGAACACCGGGGAGCTGTTTTTT. Encoded protein: CASSPGLEANTGELFF. Variable domain in full (rest from reference TRBV7-9 and TRBJ2-2): DTGVSQNPRHKITKRGQNVTFRCDPISEHNRLYWYRQTLGQGPEFLTYFQNEAQLEKSRLLSDRFSAERPKGSFSTLEIQRTEQGDSAMYLCASSPGLEANTGELFFGEGSRLTVL.